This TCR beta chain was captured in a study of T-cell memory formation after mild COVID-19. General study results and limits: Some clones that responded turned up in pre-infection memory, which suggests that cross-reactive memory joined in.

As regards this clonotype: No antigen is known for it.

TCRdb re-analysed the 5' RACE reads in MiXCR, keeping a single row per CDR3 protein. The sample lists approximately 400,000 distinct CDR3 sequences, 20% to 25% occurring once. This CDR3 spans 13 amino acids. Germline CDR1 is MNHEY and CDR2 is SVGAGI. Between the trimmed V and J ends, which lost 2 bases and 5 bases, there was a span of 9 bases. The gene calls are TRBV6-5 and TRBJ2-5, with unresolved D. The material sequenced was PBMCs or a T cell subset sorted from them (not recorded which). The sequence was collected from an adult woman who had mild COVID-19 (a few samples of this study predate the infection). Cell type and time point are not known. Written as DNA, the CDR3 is TGTGCCAGCAGTTACAGGGTTCGGGAGACCCAGTACTTC. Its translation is CASSYRVRETQYF.